These T cell receptor beta chains were read from a single sample in a study of shared clonotypes between healthy human individuals. Sequencing was performed with immunoSEQ multiplex PCR; in TCRdb, only in-frame clones are kept and a portion is missing. The sample lists 950,000 to 1,300,000 clones; around 76% were seen once. Sequencing input: memory CD4+ T cells sorted from blood. The receptor set was obtained from a man younger than 35 in good health. The CDR3 runs from the conserved cysteine through the conserved F or W. Fields, in order: clone size, D gene, J gene, V gene, CDR3 protein, CDR3 DNA. A D gene is named only where the DNA matches it firmly. Rows may omit the clone size; those that give it use once, few, many or a size class.

size: NA; D: TRBD1; J: TRBJ1-2; V: TRBV7-8; CDR3: CASSPETGGNYGYTF; DNA: TGTGCCAGCAGCCCTGAAACAGGGGGAAACTATGGCTACACCTTC
size: NA; D: NA; J: TRBJ2-5; V: TRBV29-1; CDR3: CSVDPPGLETQYF; DNA: TGCAGCGTTGACCCCCCGGGTTTAGAGACCCAGTACTTC
size: few; D: NA; J: TRBJ1-5; V: TRBV19; CDR3: CASSMAGNQPQHF; DNA: TGTGCCAGTAGTATGGCGGGGAATCAGCCCCAGCATTTT
size: NA; D: TRBD1; J: TRBJ2-7; V: TRBV5-8; CDR3: CASTDRVGYEQYF; DNA: TGTGCCAGCACCGACAGGGTAGGATACGAGCAGTACTTC
size: NA; D: NA; J: TRBJ2-7; V: TRBV4-1; CDR3: CASSQVGGVGQYF; DNA: TGCGCCAGCAGCCAAGTAGGCGGCGTCGGGCAGTACTTC
size: NA; D: NA; J: TRBJ1-6; V: TRBV30; CDR3: CAWSVAGLNNSPLHF; DNA: TGTGCCTGGAGTGTAGCGGGACTGAATAATTCACCCCTCCACTTT
size: NA; D: TRBD2; J: TRBJ2-7; V: TRBV7-9; CDR3: CASLDYSGSNDEQYF; DNA: TGTGCCAGCCTAGACTACAGCGGGAGTAATGACGAGCAGTACTTC
size: NA; D: TRBD1; J: TRBJ1-6; V: TRBV5-1; CDR3: CASKRDRDSPLHF; DNA: TGCGCCAGCAAAAGGGACAGGGATTCACCCCTCCACTTT
size: NA; D: TRBD2; J: TRBJ2-3; V: TRBV18; CDR3: CASSPGVQAGGREDTQYF; DNA: TGTGCCAGCTCACCAGGGGTCCAAGCGGGGGGGCGTGAAGATACGCAGTATTTT
size: NA; D: TRBD1; J: TRBJ2-3; V: TRBV5-6; CDR3: CASSLVRTGEEYF; DNA: TGTGCCAGCAGCTTGGTTCGGACAGGGGAGGAGTATTTT
size: NA; D: NA; J: TRBJ2-6; V: TRBV4-1; CDR3: CASSQDQGSGANVLTF; DNA: TGCGCCAGCAGCCAAGATCAAGGCTCTGGGGCCAACGTCCTGACTTTC
size: NA; D: TRBD2; J: TRBJ2-1; V: TRBV4-2; CDR3: CASSRMGLAGGSSYNEQFF; DNA: TGTGCCAGCAGCCGCATGGGACTAGCGGGGGGAAGCTCCTACAATGAGCAGTTCTTC
size: NA; D: NA; J: TRBJ2-6; V: TRBV6-6; CDR3: CASRGPISGANVLTF; DNA: TGTGCCAGCAGAGGACCGATCTCTGGGGCCAACGTCCTGACTTTC
size: few; D: NA; J: TRBJ2-1; V: TRBV6-5; CDR3: CASSYSALQYEQFF; DNA: TGTGCCAGCAGTTACTCGGCCCTGCAATATGAGCAGTTCTTC
size: once; D: NA; J: TRBJ2-7; V: TRBV11-2; CDR3: CASARGPYEQYF; DNA: TGTGCCAGCGCGCGGGGGCCCTACGAGCAGTACTTC
size: NA; D: NA; J: TRBJ2-2; V: TRBV7-9; CDR3: CASSSLGVGELFF; DNA: TGTGCCAGCAGCTCCTTGGGCGTCGGGGAGCTGTTTTTT
size: NA; D: TRBD2; J: TRBJ2-7; V: TRBV4-2; CDR3: CASSQEPTGGGAVLYF; DNA: TGTGCCAGCAGCCAAGAACCCACCGGGGGGGGCGCTGTTCTGTACTTC
size: NA; D: TRBD2; J: TRBJ2-7; V: TRBV6-5; CDR3: CASSYYGTNEQYF; DNA: TGTGCCAGCAGTTACTACGGGACTAACGAGCAGTACTTC
size: NA; D: TRBD1; J: TRBJ1-1; V: TRBV7-8; CDR3: CASSSTGPTEAFF; DNA: TGTGCCAGCAGCTCGACAGGGCCCACCGAAGCTTTCTTT
size: NA; D: TRBD1; J: TRBJ2-2; V: TRBV4-1; CDR3: CASSRGTGGTGELFF; DNA: TGCGCCAGCAGCCGAGGGACAGGGGGCACCGGGGAGCTGTTTTTT
size: NA; D: TRBD1; J: TRBJ1-2; V: TRBV5-1; CDR3: CASSFVTGGRGYTF; DNA: TGCGCCAGCAGCTTCGTGACAGGGGGCCGAGGCTACACCTTC
size: once; D: NA; J: TRBJ1-6; V: TRBV6-1; CDR3: CASIPPAGLNSPLHF; DNA: TGTGCCAGCATCCCTCCGGCAGGTTTGAATTCACCCCTCCACTTT
size: NA; D: NA; J: TRBJ1-4; V: TRBV7-4; CDR3: CASVTGLGEKLFF; DNA: TGTGCCAGCGTTACAGGGTTGGGTGAAAAACTGTTTTTT
size: NA; D: NA; J: TRBJ1-4; V: TRBV27; CDR3: CASSSDGGGSYGKLFF; DNA: TGTGCCAGCAGTTCCGACGGAGGGGGGTCGTATGGAAAACTGTTTTTT
size: NA; D: NA; J: TRBJ2-2; V: TRBV9; CDR3: CASKLGWNTGELFF; DNA: TGTGCCAGCAAACTCGGGTGGAACACCGGGGAGCTGTTTTTT
size: NA; D: NA; J: TRBJ2-7; V: TRBV28; CDR3: CASSGPKAGEQYF; DNA: TGTGCCAGCAGCGGCCCCAAAGCTGGCGAGCAGTACTTC
size: NA; D: NA; J: TRBJ2-7; V: TRBV9; CDR3: CASSPQRAFSYEQYF; DNA: TGTGCCAGCAGCCCACAGCGCGCTTTCTCCTACGAGCAGTACTTC
size: NA; D: NA; J: TRBJ2-6; V: TRBV9; CDR3: CASSVSVANVLTF; DNA: TGTGCCAGCAGCGTAAGCGTCGCCAACGTCCTGACTTTC
size: few; D: NA; J: TRBJ1-5; V: TRBV10-3; CDR3: CAISGDSPNQPQHF; DNA: TGTGCCATCAGTGGGGACTCACCAAATCAGCCCCAGCATTTT
size: few; D: NA; J: TRBJ1-6; V: TRBV7-9; CDR3: CASSLGQGSSPLHF; DNA: TGTGCCAGCAGCTTAGGGCAGGGGTCATCACCCCTCCACTTT
size: few; D: NA; J: TRBJ2-2; V: TRBV2; CDR3: CASSITNTGELFF; DNA: TGTGCCAGCAGCATCACGAACACCGGGGAGCTGTTTTTT
size: NA; D: NA; J: TRBJ2-1; V: TRBV2; CDR3: CASCEVTLDNEQFF; DNA: TGTGCCAGCTGTGAGGTAACTTTAGACAATGAGCAGTTCTTC
size: once; D: NA; J: TRBJ2-5; V: TRBV18; CDR3: CASSPLGIQETQYF; DNA: TGTGCCAGCTCACCACTCGGAATCCAAGAGACCCAGTACTTC
size: NA; D: NA; J: TRBJ1-5; V: TRBV7-2; CDR3: CASSLGRGSNQPQHF; DNA: TGTGCCAGCAGCTTAGGCCGGGGGAGCAATCAGCCCCAGCATTTT
size: NA; D: NA; J: TRBJ1-6; V: TRBV6-1; CDR3: CASSEATLKVPLHF; DNA: TGTGCCAGCAGTGAAGCCACCCTTAAGGTACCCCTCCACTTT
size: NA; D: TRBD2; J: TRBJ2-5; V: TRBV11-2; CDR3: CASSLWVSGVETQYF; DNA: TGTGCCAGCAGCTTGTGGGTTAGCGGGGTAGAGACCCAGTACTTC
size: NA; D: NA; J: TRBJ1-3; V: TRBV7-9; CDR3: CASTRGDSTSGNTIYF; DNA: TGTGCCAGCACCAGAGGCGACAGCACCTCTGGAAACACCATATATTTT
size: once; D: NA; J: TRBJ1-2; V: TRBV5-8; CDR3: CASSLVYSEANYGYTF; DNA: TGTGCCAGCAGCTTGGTATACAGCGAAGCTAACTATGGCTACACCTTC
size: many; D: NA; J: TRBJ1-1; V: TRBV7-9; CDR3: CASSLGMNTEAFF; DNA: TGTGCCAGCAGCTTAGGGATGAACACTGAAGCTTTCTTT
size: NA; D: TRBD1; J: TRBJ2-2; V: TRBV7-2; CDR3: CAKGQGGGTGELFF; DNA: TGTGCCAAGGGACAGGGAGGGGGCACCGGGGAGCTGTTTTTT
size: once; D: TRBD2; J: TRBJ2-3; V: TRBV5-8; CDR3: CASTSGTSGRSDTQYF; DNA: TGTGCCAGCACCTCCGGGACTAGCGGGAGATCAGATACGCAGTATTTT
size: NA; D: NA; J: TRBJ2-3; V: TRBV7-2; CDR3: CASSLDHRVDTQYF; DNA: TGTGCCAGCAGCTTAGACCACAGGGTGGATACGCAGTATTTT
size: few; D: NA; J: TRBJ2-4; V: TRBV9; CDR3: CASSPHLKYF; DNA: TGTGCCAGCAGCCCTCACCTTAAGTACTTC
size: NA; D: NA; J: TRBJ1-4; V: TRBV19; CDR3: CASSMLGTNEKLFF; DNA: TGTGCCAGTAGTATGCTCGGTACTAATGAAAAACTGTTTTTT
size: NA; D: NA; J: TRBJ2-7; V: TRBV6-5; CDR3: CASRKQLAYEQYF; DNA: TGTGCCAGCAGGAAACAGCTCGCTTACGAGCAGTACTTC
size: NA; D: NA; J: TRBJ2-1; V: TRBV20-1; CDR3: CSAEKTNEQFF; DNA: TGCAGTGCCGAGAAAACCAATGAGCAGTTCTTC